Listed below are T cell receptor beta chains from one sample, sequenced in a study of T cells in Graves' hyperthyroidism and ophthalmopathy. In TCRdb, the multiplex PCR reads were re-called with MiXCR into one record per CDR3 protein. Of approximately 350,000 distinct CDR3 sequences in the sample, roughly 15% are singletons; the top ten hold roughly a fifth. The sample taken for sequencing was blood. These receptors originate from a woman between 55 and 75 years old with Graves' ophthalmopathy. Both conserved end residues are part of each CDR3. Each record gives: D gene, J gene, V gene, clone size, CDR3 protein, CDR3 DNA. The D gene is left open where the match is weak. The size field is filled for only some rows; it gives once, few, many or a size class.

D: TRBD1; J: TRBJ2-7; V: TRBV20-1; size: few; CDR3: CSVGQGASHEQYF; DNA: TGCAGTGTTGGACAGGGGGCTAGCCACGAGCAGTACTTC
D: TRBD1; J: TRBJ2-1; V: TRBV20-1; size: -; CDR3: CSAFDRGRSYNEQFF; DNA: TGCAGTGCTTTCGACAGGGGCCGCTCCTACAATGAGCAGTTCTTC
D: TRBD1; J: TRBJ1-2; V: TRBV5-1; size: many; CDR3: CASSQSGTVNYGYTF; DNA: TGCGCCAGCAGCCAATCCGGGACAGTTAACTATGGCTACACCTTC
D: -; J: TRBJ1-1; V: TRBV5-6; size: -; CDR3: CASSFSVNTEAFF; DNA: TGTGCCAGCAGCTTTAGTGTGAACACTGAAGCTTTCTTT
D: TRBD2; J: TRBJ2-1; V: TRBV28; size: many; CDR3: CASRHRLAGGDEQFF; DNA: TGTGCCAGCAGGCACCGACTAGCGGGAGGTGATGAGCAGTTCTTC
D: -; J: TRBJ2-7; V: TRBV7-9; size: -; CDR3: CASSPGAGVVEQYF; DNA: TGTGCCAGCAGCCCTGGGGCAGGGGTGGTCGAGCAGTACTTC
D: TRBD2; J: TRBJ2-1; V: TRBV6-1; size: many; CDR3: CASRATTGTSGSNEQFF; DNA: TGTGCCAGCAGAGCCACCACCGGGACTAGCGGTAGCAATGAGCAGTTCTTC
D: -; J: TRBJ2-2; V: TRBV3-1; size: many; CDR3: CASSQLQGGELFF; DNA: TGTGCCAGCAGCCAACTACAGGGAGGGGAGCTGTTTTTT
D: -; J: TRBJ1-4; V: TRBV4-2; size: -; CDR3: CASSQDGEKLFF; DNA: TGTGCCAGCAGCCAAGATGGTGAAAAACTGTTTTTT
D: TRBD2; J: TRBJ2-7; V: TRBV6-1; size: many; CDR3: CASSHAAGGPTYEQYF; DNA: TGTGCCAGCAGTCACGCAGCGGGAGGCCCTACCTACGAGCAGTACTTC
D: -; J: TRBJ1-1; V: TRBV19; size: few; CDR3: CASSRHGQNTEAFF; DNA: TGTGCCAGTAGCAGACACGGGCAGAACACTGAAGCTTTCTTT
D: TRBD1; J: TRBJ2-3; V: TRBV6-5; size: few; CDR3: CASSYSSWDRGSDTQYF; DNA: TGTGCCAGCAGTTACTCGTCGTGGGACAGGGGCTCAGATACGCAGTATTTT
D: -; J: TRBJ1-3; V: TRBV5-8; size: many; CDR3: CASSLDRANGNTIYF; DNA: TGTGCCAGCAGCCTGGACCGGGCAAATGGAAACACCATATATTTT
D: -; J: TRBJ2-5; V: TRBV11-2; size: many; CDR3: CASITTTGRGETQYF; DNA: TGTGCCAGCATCACTACCACGGGACGGGGGGAGACCCAGTACTTC
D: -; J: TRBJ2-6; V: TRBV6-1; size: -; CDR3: CASSEFPSGANVLTF; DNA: TGTGCCAGCAGTGAATTCCCCTCTGGGGCCAACGTCCTGACTTTC
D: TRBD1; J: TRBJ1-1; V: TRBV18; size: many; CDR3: CASSPPRGRDTEAFF; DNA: TGTGCCAGCTCACCGCCCAGGGGGCGCGACACTGAAGCTTTCTTT
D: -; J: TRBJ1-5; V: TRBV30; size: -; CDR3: CACRDGSNQPQHF; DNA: TGTGCCTGCAGGGACGGCAGCAATCAGCCCCAGCATTTT
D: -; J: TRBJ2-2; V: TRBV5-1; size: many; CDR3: CASSEEGANTGELFF; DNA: TGCGCCAGCAGCGAGGAGGGGGCGAACACCGGGGAGCTGTTTTTT
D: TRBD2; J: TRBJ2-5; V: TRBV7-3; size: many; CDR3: CASSLRGGTSGRQETQYF; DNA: TGTGCCAGCAGCTTAAGAGGGGGGACTAGCGGGAGGCAAGAGACCCAGTACTTC
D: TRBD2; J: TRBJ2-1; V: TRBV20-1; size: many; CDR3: CSVPRTSAYNEQFF; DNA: TGCAGTGTCCCGCGGACTAGCGCCTACAATGAGCAGTTCTTC
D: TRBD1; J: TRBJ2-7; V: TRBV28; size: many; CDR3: CASTQQGVRLHEQYF; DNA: TGTGCCAGCACCCAACAGGGGGTACGCCTCCACGAGCAGTACTTC
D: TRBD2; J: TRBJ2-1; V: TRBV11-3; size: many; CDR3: CASSLGQRGSYNEQFF; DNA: TGTGCCAGCAGCTTAGGTCAGCGGGGCTCCTACAATGAGCAGTTCTTC
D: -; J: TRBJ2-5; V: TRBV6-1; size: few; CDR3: CASSEALRTAGETQYF; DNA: TGTGCCAGCAGTGAAGCGCTTCGGACGGCCGGGGAGACCCAGTACTTC
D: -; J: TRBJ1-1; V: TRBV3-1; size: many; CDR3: CASSRATGNTEAFF; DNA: TGTGCCAGCAGCCGAGCGACAGGGAACACTGAAGCTTTCTTT
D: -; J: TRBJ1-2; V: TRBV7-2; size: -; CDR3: CASGQQGIYGYTF; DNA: TGTGCCAGCGGCCAACAGGGAATCTATGGCTACACCTTC